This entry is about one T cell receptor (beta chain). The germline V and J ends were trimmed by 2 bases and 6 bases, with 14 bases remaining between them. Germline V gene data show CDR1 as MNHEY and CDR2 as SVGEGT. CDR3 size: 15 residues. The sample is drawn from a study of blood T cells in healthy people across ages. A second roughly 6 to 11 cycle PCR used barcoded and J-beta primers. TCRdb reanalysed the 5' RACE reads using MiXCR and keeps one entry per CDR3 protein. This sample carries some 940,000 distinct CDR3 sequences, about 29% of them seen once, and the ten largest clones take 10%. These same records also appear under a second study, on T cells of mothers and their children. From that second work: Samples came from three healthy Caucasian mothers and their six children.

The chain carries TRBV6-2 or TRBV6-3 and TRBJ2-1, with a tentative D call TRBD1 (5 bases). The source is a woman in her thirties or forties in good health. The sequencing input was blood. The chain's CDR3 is CASSYPGDRSNEQFF. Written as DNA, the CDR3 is TGTGCCAGCAGTTACCCAGGAGACAGAAGCAATGAGCAGTTCTTC.